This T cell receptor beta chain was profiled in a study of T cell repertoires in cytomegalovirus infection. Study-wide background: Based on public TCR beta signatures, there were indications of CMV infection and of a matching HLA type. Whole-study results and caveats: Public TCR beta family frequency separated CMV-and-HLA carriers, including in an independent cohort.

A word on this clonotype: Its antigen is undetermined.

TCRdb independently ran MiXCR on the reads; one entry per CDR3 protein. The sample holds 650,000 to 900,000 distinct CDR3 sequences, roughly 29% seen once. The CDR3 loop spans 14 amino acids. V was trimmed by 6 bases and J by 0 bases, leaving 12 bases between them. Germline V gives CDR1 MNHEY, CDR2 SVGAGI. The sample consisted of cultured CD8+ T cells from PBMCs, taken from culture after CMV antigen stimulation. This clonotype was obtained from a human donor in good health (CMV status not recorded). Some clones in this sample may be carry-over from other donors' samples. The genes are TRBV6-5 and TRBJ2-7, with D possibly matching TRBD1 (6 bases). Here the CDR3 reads CASRTRGDSYEQYV. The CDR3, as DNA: TGTGCCAGCAGGACCAGGGGCGACTCCTACGAGCAGTACGTC.